Listed below are T cell receptor beta chains from one sample, sequenced in a study of CD8 T cell repertoires and HIV-1 epitope variants. Their antigens are not known. TCRdb's table, derived via immunoSEQ multiplex PCR, lists solely in-frame clones and lacks some. The sample lists roughly 5,200 clones, around 68% occurring once. The material sequenced was cultured CD8+ T cells derived from PBMCs. These receptors originate from a male donor with HIV. The CDR3 runs from the conserved cysteine through the conserved F or W. A D gene is named only where the DNA matches it firmly. Rows give clone size only sometimes, using once, few, many, or a class for an expanded clone.

CDR3nt: TGTGCCAGCAGTTTGGTACAGGGGGGTAATCAGCCCCAGCATTTT
CDR3aa: CASSLVQGGNQPQHF
v_gene: TRBV28
abundance: once
len: 15
d_gene: TRBD1
j_gene: TRBJ1-5

CDR3nt: TGCGCCAGCAGCCTGGGACTAGCGGGGGCCTACGAGCAGTACTTC
CDR3aa: CASSLGLAGAYEQYF
v_gene: TRBV4-3
abundance: -
len: 15
d_gene: TRBD2
j_gene: TRBJ2-7

CDR3nt: TGTGCCAGCAGTCGTACAGGAGAAGGGGGTGGCTACACCTTC
CDR3aa: CASSRTGEGGGYTF
v_gene: TRBV7-2
abundance: -
len: 14
d_gene: -
j_gene: TRBJ1-2

CDR3nt: TGCAGCGTCCTAGGGACAGCCTCCTCTGGAAACACCATATATTTT
CDR3aa: CSVLGTASSGNTIYF
v_gene: TRBV29-1
abundance: -
len: 15
d_gene: TRBD1
j_gene: TRBJ1-3

CDR3nt: TGTGCCACCTCTTCCCCGGGCTACACCTTC
CDR3aa: CATSSPGYTF
v_gene: TRBV7-9
abundance: -
len: 10
d_gene: -
j_gene: TRBJ1-2

CDR3nt: TGTGCCAGTAGTATCTCCAGGTCGCTATACTACGAGCAGTACTTC
CDR3aa: CASSISRSLYYEQYF
v_gene: TRBV19
abundance: medium-sized
len: 15
d_gene: -
j_gene: TRBJ2-7

CDR3nt: TGTGCCAGCAGCCAGTCAGGGGGGGCTTTCTTT
CDR3aa: CASSQSGGAFF
v_gene: TRBV14
abundance: large
len: 11
d_gene: TRBD1
j_gene: TRBJ1-1

CDR3nt: TGTGCCAGCAACCCGGGACAGGGACCTTACGAGCAGTACTTC
CDR3aa: CASNPGQGPYEQYF
v_gene: TRBV7-9
abundance: few
len: 14
d_gene: TRBD1
j_gene: TRBJ2-7

CDR3nt: TGCGCCAGCAGCGGGGCGGCCAGGGGGCATACTGAAGCTTTCTTT
CDR3aa: CASSGAARGHTEAFF
v_gene: TRBV4-1
abundance: -
len: 15
d_gene: TRBD1
j_gene: TRBJ1-1

CDR3nt: TGTGCCAGCAGCCCTTCTAGCGGCCGAGGAGCCTACGAGCAGTACTTC
CDR3aa: CASSPSSGRGAYEQYF
v_gene: TRBV9
abundance: few
len: 16
d_gene: TRBD2
j_gene: TRBJ2-7

CDR3nt: TGTGCCAGCAGTTCGAACAGAGACAATGAGCAGTTCTTC
CDR3aa: CASSSNRDNEQFF
v_gene: TRBV6-6
abundance: -
len: 13
d_gene: -
j_gene: TRBJ2-1

CDR3nt: TGTGCCAGCAGTTACTTCAAGCAGGGCTACGAGCAGTACTTC
CDR3aa: CASSYFKQGYEQYF
v_gene: TRBV6-5
abundance: few
len: 14
d_gene: -
j_gene: TRBJ2-7

CDR3nt: TGTGCCAGCAGCGCCTCCGGGACTAGTCAAACAGATACGCAGTATTTT
CDR3aa: CASSASGTSQTDTQYF
v_gene: TRBV9
abundance: -
len: 16
d_gene: TRBD2
j_gene: TRBJ2-3

CDR3nt: TGTGCCAGCAGCTTTAATAGTGGAGAAACACAGGGGAAGTTCTTC
CDR3aa: CASSFNSGETQGKFF
v_gene: TRBV7-9
abundance: -
len: 15
d_gene: TRBD1
j_gene: TRBJ2-1

CDR3nt: TGTGCCAGCAGCCTTACCGGTTATAGCAATCAGCCCCAGCATTTT
CDR3aa: CASSLTGYSNQPQHF
v_gene: TRBV5-6
abundance: once
len: 15
d_gene: -
j_gene: TRBJ1-5

CDR3nt: TGCAGCGTCCTAAAAGGGTTCCCAGAGACCCAGTACTTC
CDR3aa: CSVLKGFPETQYF
v_gene: TRBV29-1
abundance: -
len: 13
d_gene: -
j_gene: TRBJ2-5

CDR3nt: TGTGCCAGCAGTAGGGGCCCCGACAGCTATGGCTACACCTTC
CDR3aa: CASSRGPDSYGYTF
v_gene: TRBV27
abundance: -
len: 14
d_gene: -
j_gene: TRBJ1-2

CDR3nt: TGTGCCAGCAGCGAAGGAGGCTATGGCTACACCTTC
CDR3aa: CASSEGGYGYTF
v_gene: TRBV9
abundance: -
len: 12
d_gene: -
j_gene: TRBJ1-2

CDR3nt: TGCGCCAGCAGCAGTTCTGGCGGGGGGGTACAAGAGACCCAGTACTTC
CDR3aa: CASSSSGGGVQETQYF
v_gene: TRBV5-1
abundance: -
len: 16
d_gene: TRBD2
j_gene: TRBJ2-5

CDR3nt: TGTGCCAGCAGCCCCGGGACTAGCGGAACGATCAGCGAGCAGTACTTC
CDR3aa: CASSPGTSGTISEQYF
v_gene: TRBV5-6
abundance: -
len: 16
d_gene: TRBD2
j_gene: TRBJ2-7

CDR3nt: TGTGCCAGCAGCGTATCGGCGGGTAACACCGGGGAGCTGTTTTTT
CDR3aa: CASSVSAGNTGELFF
v_gene: TRBV9
abundance: -
len: 15
d_gene: -
j_gene: TRBJ2-2

CDR3nt: TGTGCCAGCCGACCGGGAGTGCTGGGGACCCAGTACTTC
CDR3aa: CASRPGVLGTQYF
v_gene: TRBV28
abundance: -
len: 13
d_gene: -
j_gene: TRBJ2-5

CDR3nt: TGTGCCAGCTCACCATTGACAATAGCGGTAGGGCCGGGGGAGCAGTACTTC
CDR3aa: CASSPLTIAVGPGEQYF
v_gene: TRBV18
abundance: -
len: 17
d_gene: -
j_gene: TRBJ2-7

CDR3nt: TGTGCCAGCAGTGAGACCGTGAAGGGCGAGACCCAGTACTTC
CDR3aa: CASSETVKGETQYF
v_gene: TRBV25-1
abundance: -
len: 14
d_gene: -
j_gene: TRBJ2-5

CDR3nt: TGTGCCAGCAGCTTAATTCCAGGACAGAGCTCCTACAATGAGCAGTTCTTC
CDR3aa: CASSLIPGQSSYNEQFF
v_gene: TRBV7-2
abundance: -
len: 17
d_gene: -
j_gene: TRBJ2-1

CDR3nt: TGTGCCAGCAGCACTAGCGGGGGCCGAGAGACCCAGTACTTC
CDR3aa: CASSTSGGRETQYF
v_gene: TRBV11-2
abundance: -
len: 14
d_gene: TRBD2
j_gene: TRBJ2-5

CDR3nt: TGTGCCAGCAGTTGGGCTTGGGGCTCTAATGAGCAGTTCTTC
CDR3aa: CASSWAWGSNEQFF
v_gene: TRBV27
abundance: -
len: 14
d_gene: -
j_gene: TRBJ2-1

CDR3nt: TGCGCCAGCAGCCAAGGGACTAGCAACGAGCAGTACTTC
CDR3aa: CASSQGTSNEQYF
v_gene: TRBV4-1
abundance: medium-sized
len: 13
d_gene: TRBD2
j_gene: TRBJ2-7

CDR3nt: TGCGCCAGCAGCCAAGATCCCTTTAAGCTATCACCCCTCCACTTT
CDR3aa: CASSQDPFKLSPLHF
v_gene: TRBV4-1
abundance: few
len: 15
d_gene: -
j_gene: TRBJ1-6

CDR3nt: TGTGCCTTGGGGGAGGACCAAAACATTCAGTACTTC
CDR3aa: CALGEDQNIQYF
v_gene: TRBV7-8
abundance: -
len: 12
d_gene: -
j_gene: TRBJ2-4

CDR3nt: TGTGCCAGCAGCGTAACCAGGGGAACAGCAGATACGCAGTATTTT
CDR3aa: CASSVTRGTADTQYF
v_gene: TRBV9
abundance: -
len: 15
d_gene: -
j_gene: TRBJ2-3

CDR3nt: TGTGCCAGCAGCCCGGAGATGAACACCGGGGAGCTGTTTTTT
CDR3aa: CASSPEMNTGELFF
v_gene: TRBV5-6
abundance: -
len: 14
d_gene: -
j_gene: TRBJ2-2

CDR3nt: TGTGCCAGCTCACCACCGGCGGGAGAATACGAGCAGTACTTC
CDR3aa: CASSPPAGEYEQYF
v_gene: TRBV18
abundance: -
len: 14
d_gene: TRBD2
j_gene: TRBJ2-7

CDR3nt: TGTGCCAGCCGACAGGGGGACACTGAAGCTTTCTTT
CDR3aa: CASRQGDTEAFF
v_gene: TRBV7-9
abundance: few
len: 12
d_gene: TRBD1
j_gene: TRBJ1-1

CDR3nt: TGTGCCAGCAGCTTGACTAGCGGGAGCGGAGAGACCCAGTACTTC
CDR3aa: CASSLTSGSGETQYF
v_gene: TRBV7-2
abundance: -
len: 15
d_gene: TRBD2
j_gene: TRBJ2-5

CDR3nt: TGTGCCAGTCTGACAGGGTATTGGACTGAAGCTTTCTTT
CDR3aa: CASLTGYWTEAFF
v_gene: TRBV19
abundance: -
len: 13
d_gene: TRBD1
j_gene: TRBJ1-1

CDR3nt: TGCACCAGCAGCCATTCTCTGCGGTACGAGCAGTACTTC
CDR3aa: CTSSHSLRYEQYF
v_gene: TRBV1
abundance: few
len: 13
d_gene: -
j_gene: TRBJ2-7

CDR3nt: TGTGCCAGCAGCTTTGCCGGGAGGTCCTACGAGCAGTACTTC
CDR3aa: CASSFAGRSYEQYF
v_gene: TRBV5-6
abundance: -
len: 14
d_gene: TRBD2
j_gene: TRBJ2-7

CDR3nt: TGTGCCAGCAGTGACAACCTGCGAACTGAAGCTTTCTTT
CDR3aa: CASSDNLRTEAFF
v_gene: TRBV6-5
abundance: -
len: 13
d_gene: -
j_gene: TRBJ1-1

CDR3nt: TGTGCCAGCAGTCTTAAAAGCTCCTACGAGCAGTACTTC
CDR3aa: CASSLKSSYEQYF
v_gene: TRBV27
abundance: once
len: 13
d_gene: -
j_gene: TRBJ2-7

CDR3nt: TGTGCCAGCAGTTTATCTCTGACAGCAACTGAAGCTTTCTTT
CDR3aa: CASSLSLTATEAFF
v_gene: TRBV27
abundance: -
len: 14
d_gene: -
j_gene: TRBJ1-1

CDR3nt: TGTGCCAGCAGCTTGGATGGCGGGGGAAAAGATACGCAGTATTTT
CDR3aa: CASSLDGGGKDTQYF
v_gene: TRBV5-4
abundance: -
len: 15
d_gene: TRBD2
j_gene: TRBJ2-3

CDR3nt: TGTGCCAGCAGGAAGGGACAGGGGGTGGACTATGGCTACACCTTC
CDR3aa: CASRKGQGVDYGYTF
v_gene: TRBV28
abundance: -
len: 15
d_gene: TRBD1
j_gene: TRBJ1-2

CDR3nt: TGTGCCAGCAGCCCCCCGTCGGGGTTCGGAAACACCATATATTTT
CDR3aa: CASSPPSGFGNTIYF
v_gene: TRBV11-2
abundance: -
len: 15
d_gene: -
j_gene: TRBJ1-3

CDR3nt: TGTGCCAGTAGTATTGGGACAGGGGTACGTCAGCCCCAGCATTTT
CDR3aa: CASSIGTGVRQPQHF
v_gene: TRBV19
abundance: -
len: 15
d_gene: TRBD1
j_gene: TRBJ1-5

CDR3nt: TGTGCCAGCAGTCTTGGGCGCTCCTACGAGCAGTACTTC
CDR3aa: CASSLGRSYEQYF
v_gene: TRBV27
abundance: -
len: 13
d_gene: -
j_gene: TRBJ2-7

CDR3nt: TGTGCCAGCAGTGAAAGCACATACGAGCAGTACTTC
CDR3aa: CASSESTYEQYF
v_gene: TRBV2
abundance: -
len: 12
d_gene: -
j_gene: TRBJ2-7

CDR3nt: TGTGCCAGCAAGGACAGGGTAATCAACGAGCAGTACTTC
CDR3aa: CASKDRVINEQYF
v_gene: TRBV28
abundance: few
len: 13
d_gene: TRBD1
j_gene: TRBJ2-7

CDR3nt: TGTGCCAGCAGCTTGGAGGTTATGGGCCACAATGAGCAGTTCTTC
CDR3aa: CASSLEVMGHNEQFF
v_gene: TRBV5-4
abundance: -
len: 15
d_gene: -
j_gene: TRBJ2-1

CDR3nt: TGCAGCGTTGGAGACAGGGCCTACGAGCAGTACTTC
CDR3aa: CSVGDRAYEQYF
v_gene: TRBV29-1
abundance: few
len: 12
d_gene: TRBD1
j_gene: TRBJ2-7

CDR3nt: TGTGCCAGCAGCCCGGACCTCTTGAGCACAGATACGCAGTATTTT
CDR3aa: CASSPDLLSTDTQYF
v_gene: TRBV7-2
abundance: -
len: 15
d_gene: -
j_gene: TRBJ2-3

CDR3nt: TGTGCCAGCAGTCGGACGCTAACCTCCTACGAGCAGTACTTC
CDR3aa: CASSRTLTSYEQYF
v_gene: TRBV27
abundance: -
len: 14
d_gene: -
j_gene: TRBJ2-7

CDR3nt: TGTGCCAGTAGCGGACCGATCTACGAGCAGTACTTC
CDR3aa: CASSGPIYEQYF
v_gene: TRBV19
abundance: few
len: 12
d_gene: -
j_gene: TRBJ2-7